This T cell receptor (beta chain) was profiled in a study of radiotherapy plus CTLA-4 blockade in lung cancer. Looked up from germline, CDR1 is SSHAT and CDR2 is FNYEAQ (reference sequence). The length of the CDR3 is 15 residues. As to this clone: Compared with germline, one end of the junction differs, possibly owing to a read error.

Sequenced by immunoSEQ multiplex PCR; TCRdb stores in-frame clones only, minus some. The table lists tens of thousands of clones, 78% of them singletons. The sequenced sample was peripheral blood, obtained from a patient treated with radiotherapy plus ipilimumab. The source of this sequence is a human donor with non-small cell lung cancer whose response to radiotherapy plus ipilimumab could not be evaluated. Some clones in this sample may be carry-over from other donors' samples. The genes are TRBV7-7 and TRBJ2-1; 11 bases agree with TRBD2. CDR3 sequence reads: CASSVSGGALHEQFF. The CDR3 DNA reads TGTGCTAGCAGCGTTAGCGGGGGGGCTCTTCATGAGCAGTTCTTC.